These T cell receptor beta chains were read from a single sample in a study of neoadjuvant anti-PD-1 for oral cavity cancer. The repertoire was sequenced with immunoSEQ multiplex PCR; TCRdb's copy has only in-frame clones and lacks some. There are approximately 14,000 clones in the sample; 55% to 75% occur only once, and about 3% lies in the top ten. The input for sequencing was PBMCs, taken before nivolumab (anti-PD-1) treatment. The receptors shown here come from a person aged 35-80 years with oral cavity squamous cell carcinoma. Each CDR3 is given with its conserved first and last residue. Fields, in order: V gene, J gene, D gene, clone size, CDR3 protein, CDR3 DNA. The D gene is left open where the match is weak. Clone size is not always given. Where it is, it says once, few, many or a class for expanded clones.

V gene: TRBV30; J gene: TRBJ2-7; D gene: NA; clone size: NA; CDR3 protein: CAWSFEGTGYEQYF; CDR3 DNA: TGTGCCTGGAGTTTTGAGGGGACCGGCTACGAGCAGTACTTC
V gene: TRBV19; J gene: TRBJ1-6; D gene: TRBD1; clone size: few; CDR3 protein: CASTISGQGNSPLHF; CDR3 DNA: TGTGCCAGTACTATTTCGGGACAGGGTAATTCACCCCTCCACTTT
V gene: TRBV28; J gene: TRBJ2-7; D gene: TRBD2; clone size: NA; CDR3 protein: CASSDRLSGRAYF; CDR3 DNA: TGTGCCAGCAGTGATCGACTTAGCGGGAGGGCTTACTTC
V gene: TRBV7-9; J gene: TRBJ2-3; D gene: NA; clone size: NA; CDR3 protein: CASSLVGLHTQYF; CDR3 DNA: TGTGCCAGCAGCTTAGTGGGACTCCATACGCAGTATTTT
V gene: TRBV5-4; J gene: TRBJ1-4; D gene: NA; clone size: once; CDR3 protein: CASSLSGAYNEKLFF; CDR3 DNA: TGTGCCAGCAGCTTGTCGGGAGCCTATAATGAAAAACTGTTTTTT
V gene: TRBV9; J gene: TRBJ2-2; D gene: NA; clone size: NA; CDR3 protein: CASSVVTGGTGELFF; CDR3 DNA: TGTGCCAGCAGCGTAGTGACGGGCGGAACCGGGGAGCTGTTTTTT
V gene: TRBV28; J gene: TRBJ2-7; D gene: NA; clone size: few; CDR3 protein: CASSLKIQARSSYEQYF; CDR3 DNA: TGTGCCAGCAGTTTAAAAATTCAGGCGAGGAGCTCCTACGAGCAGTACTTC
V gene: TRBV6-6; J gene: TRBJ1-4; D gene: NA; clone size: NA; CDR3 protein: CASSSPAGLNEKLFF; CDR3 DNA: TGTGCCAGCAGTTCCCCCGCGGGCCTTAATGAAAAACTGTTTTTT
V gene: TRBV4-2; J gene: TRBJ2-7; D gene: TRBD1; clone size: NA; CDR3 protein: CASSQDRGYSYEQYF; CDR3 DNA: TGTGCCAGCAGCCAGGACAGGGGTTACTCCTACGAGCAGTACTTC
V gene: TRBV5-1; J gene: TRBJ2-1; D gene: NA; clone size: NA; CDR3 protein: CASSPWNYNEQFF; CDR3 DNA: TGCGCCAGCAGCCCGTGGAACTACAATGAGCAGTTCTTC
V gene: TRBV5-1; J gene: TRBJ1-1; D gene: TRBD1; clone size: few; CDR3 protein: CASSLQGRTEAFF; CDR3 DNA: TGCGCCAGCAGCTTACAGGGGCGGACTGAAGCTTTCTTT
V gene: TRBV4-1; J gene: TRBJ1-2; D gene: NA; clone size: NA; CDR3 protein: CASSQDPGAWDGYTF; CDR3 DNA: TGCGCCAGCAGCCAAGATCCGGGGGCTTGGGATGGCTACACCTTC
V gene: TRBV27; J gene: TRBJ1-2; D gene: TRBD1; clone size: NA; CDR3 protein: CASMGPGQGLNGYTF; CDR3 DNA: TGTGCCAGCATGGGTCCGGGACAGGGTCTGAATGGCTACACCTTC
V gene: TRBV4-1; J gene: TRBJ1-1; D gene: NA; clone size: NA; CDR3 protein: CASSQVKGMRVGAFF; CDR3 DNA: TGCGCCAGCAGCCAAGTCAAAGGGATGAGAGTTGGAGCTTTCTTT
V gene: TRBV7-9; J gene: TRBJ1-5; D gene: NA; clone size: NA; CDR3 protein: CASSSEREWVNQPQHF; CDR3 DNA: TGTGCCAGCAGCTCCGAGCGGGAGTGGGTCAATCAGCCCCAGCATTTT
V gene: TRBV4-2; J gene: TRBJ2-5; D gene: NA; clone size: NA; CDR3 protein: CASSQAGGGDDQEWPQYF; CDR3 DNA: TGTGCCAGCAGCCAAGCCGGAGGCGGAGATGACCAAGAGTGGCCCCAGTACTTC
V gene: TRBV14; J gene: TRBJ2-7; D gene: NA; clone size: NA; CDR3 protein: CASRRESTPYYEQYF; CDR3 DNA: TGTGCCAGCAGAAGAGAGTCAACCCCTTACTACGAGCAGTACTTC
V gene: TRBV11-2; J gene: TRBJ2-3; D gene: NA; clone size: NA; CDR3 protein: CASSRKRDPSTDTQYF; CDR3 DNA: TGTGCCAGCAGCAGAAAGAGGGACCCGAGCACAGATACGCAGTATTTT
V gene: TRBV29-1; J gene: TRBJ2-3; D gene: NA; clone size: NA; CDR3 protein: CSVAVLGGSTDTQYF; CDR3 DNA: TGCAGCGTTGCAGTGTTGGGGGGCAGCACAGATACGCAGTATTTT
V gene: TRBV7-8; J gene: TRBJ1-3; D gene: NA; clone size: NA; CDR3 protein: CASSQRLSSGNTIYF; CDR3 DNA: TGTGCCAGCAGCCAAAGGCTCTCCTCTGGAAACACCATATATTTT
V gene: TRBV7-3; J gene: TRBJ2-3; D gene: NA; clone size: once; CDR3 protein: CASSLILGASTDTQYF; CDR3 DNA: TGTGCCAGCAGCTTAATATTAGGGGCCAGCACAGATACGCAGTATTTT
V gene: TRBV5-1; J gene: TRBJ1-6; D gene: NA; clone size: few; CDR3 protein: CASSLAGAGLSPLHF; CDR3 DNA: TGCGCCAGCAGCTTGGCCGGGGCAGGGTTATCACCCCTCCACTTT
V gene: TRBV6-5; J gene: TRBJ2-7; D gene: NA; clone size: few; CDR3 protein: CASSYGTLSSYEQYF; CDR3 DNA: TGTGCCAGCAGTTATGGTACTTTGAGCTCCTACGAGCAGTACTTC
V gene: TRBV9; J gene: TRBJ2-3; D gene: TRBD1; clone size: NA; CDR3 protein: CASSVEGRGHTDTQYF; CDR3 DNA: TGTGCCAGCAGCGTAGAAGGAAGGGGGCATACAGATACGCAGTATTTT
V gene: TRBV5-8; J gene: TRBJ2-2; D gene: NA; clone size: NA; CDR3 protein: CASSLRLGTGELFF; CDR3 DNA: TGTGCCAGCAGCCTTAGGTTGGGCACCGGGGAGCTGTTTTTT
V gene: TRBV6-5; J gene: TRBJ1-1; D gene: NA; clone size: NA; CDR3 protein: CASSFWAGGQTEAFF; CDR3 DNA: TGTGCCAGCAGTTTCTGGGCGGGGGGGCAAACTGAAGCTTTCTTT
V gene: TRBV9; J gene: TRBJ1-2; D gene: TRBD1; clone size: NA; CDR3 protein: CASSTGQGGMYGYTF; CDR3 DNA: TGTGCCAGCAGCACAGGACAGGGGGGAATGTATGGCTACACCTTC
V gene: TRBV7-9; J gene: TRBJ2-2; D gene: NA; clone size: NA; CDR3 protein: CASSLVAVNTGELFF; CDR3 DNA: TGTGCCAGCAGCTTAGTGGCAGTGAACACCGGGGAGCTGTTTTTT
V gene: TRBV30; J gene: TRBJ2-2; D gene: NA; clone size: NA; CDR3 protein: CAWSSLSGGELFF; CDR3 DNA: TGTGCCTGGAGTTCATTGTCCGGCGGGGAGCTGTTTTTT
V gene: TRBV5-1; J gene: TRBJ1-5; D gene: TRBD1; clone size: NA; CDR3 protein: CASSFTGQANQPQHF; CDR3 DNA: TGCGCCAGCAGCTTTACCGGACAGGCCAATCAGCCCCAGCATTTT
V gene: TRBV10-2; J gene: TRBJ2-7; D gene: TRBD2; clone size: NA; CDR3 protein: CASRRTSGYEQYF; CDR3 DNA: TGCGCCAGCAGAAGGACTAGCGGATACGAGCAGTACTTC
V gene: TRBV4-1; J gene: TRBJ2-5; D gene: NA; clone size: few; CDR3 protein: CASSQLVWETQYF; CDR3 DNA: TGCGCCAGCAGCCAATTGGTGTGGGAGACCCAGTACTTC
V gene: TRBV7-8; J gene: TRBJ1-4; D gene: NA; clone size: NA; CDR3 protein: CASSLRITHLRNEKLFF; CDR3 DNA: TGTGCCAGCAGCCTTAGGATCACCCACTTGAGGAATGAAAAACTGTTTTTT
V gene: TRBV6-5; J gene: TRBJ2-2; D gene: TRBD2; clone size: NA; CDR3 protein: CASSYTSGSGGELFF; CDR3 DNA: TGTGCCAGCAGTTATACTAGCGGGTCTGGCGGGGAGCTGTTTTTT
V gene: TRBV27; J gene: TRBJ2-7; D gene: TRBD2; clone size: few; CDR3 protein: CASRLAGVDEQYF; CDR3 DNA: TGTGCCAGCAGGTTAGCGGGGGTAGACGAGCAGTACTTC
V gene: TRBV28; J gene: TRBJ1-2; D gene: NA; clone size: NA; CDR3 protein: CASSFSNLGGYTF; CDR3 DNA: TGTGCCAGCAGTTTCTCAAATTTGGGTGGCTACACCTTC
V gene: TRBV10-3; J gene: TRBJ2-2; D gene: TRBD1; clone size: NA; CDR3 protein: CAIRGQPGQGAGTGELFF; CDR3 DNA: TGTGCCATCAGGGGACAACCGGGACAGGGGGCGGGCACCGGGGAGCTGTTTTTT
V gene: TRBV28; J gene: TRBJ1-1; D gene: NA; clone size: few; CDR3 protein: CASSSYEAFF; CDR3 DNA: TGTGCCAGCAGTTCGTATGAAGCTTTCTTT
V gene: TRBV19; J gene: TRBJ2-2; D gene: NA; clone size: NA; CDR3 protein: CASSTQTGELFF; CDR3 DNA: TGTGCCAGTAGCACACAGACCGGGGAGCTGTTTTTT
V gene: TRBV27; J gene: TRBJ2-7; D gene: NA; clone size: NA; CDR3 protein: CASNSFWSPHYEQYF; CDR3 DNA: TGTGCCAGCAATTCCTTTTGGAGCCCCCACTACGAGCAGTACTTC
V gene: TRBV6-1; J gene: TRBJ2-1; D gene: NA; clone size: few; CDR3 protein: CASSARRTNNEQFF; CDR3 DNA: TGTGCCAGCAGTGCAAGGCGGACTAACAATGAGCAGTTCTTC